The clone carrying this T cell receptor beta chain was detected only a few times. The sample belongs to a study of T cells in Graves' hyperthyroidism and ophthalmopathy. Amplification yielded TCR beta CDR3 regions, with RNA transcripts as the source. The HTBI primer set served for first-round RT-PCR of the TCR CDR3. MiXCR, applied by TCRdb to the multiplex PCR reads, yields one record per CDR3 protein. In the table there are a few hundred thousand distinct CDR3 sequences, roughly 46% of which are singletons. The CDR3 is 15 residues long. V lost 0 bases and J 2 bases, leaving 11 bases between the germline ends. Germline V lookup: CDR1 DFQATT, CDR2 SNEGSKA (reference sequence).

This sequence originates from a woman under 30 with Graves' hyperthyroidism. V and J are TRBV20-1 and TRBJ1-5, with D perhaps TRBD1 (6 bases). Sequenced material: peripheral blood or thyroid tissue (not recorded which). The chain's CDR3 is CSARDQEGGNQPQHF. DNA for the CDR3: TGCAGTGCTAGAGATCAAGAGGGGGGCAATCAGCCCCAGCATTTT.